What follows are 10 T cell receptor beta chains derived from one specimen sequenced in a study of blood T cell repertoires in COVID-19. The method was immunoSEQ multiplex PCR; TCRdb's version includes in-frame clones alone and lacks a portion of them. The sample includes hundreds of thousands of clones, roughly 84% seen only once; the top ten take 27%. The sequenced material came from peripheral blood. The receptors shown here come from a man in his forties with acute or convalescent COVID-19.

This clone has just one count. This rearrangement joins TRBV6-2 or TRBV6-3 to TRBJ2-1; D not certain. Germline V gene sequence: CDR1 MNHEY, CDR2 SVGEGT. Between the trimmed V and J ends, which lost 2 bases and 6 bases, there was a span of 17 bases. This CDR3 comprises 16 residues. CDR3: CASSYVRGLRPNEQFF. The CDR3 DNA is TGTGCCAGCAGTTACGTTCGCGGATTAAGGCCCAATGAGCAGTTCTTC.

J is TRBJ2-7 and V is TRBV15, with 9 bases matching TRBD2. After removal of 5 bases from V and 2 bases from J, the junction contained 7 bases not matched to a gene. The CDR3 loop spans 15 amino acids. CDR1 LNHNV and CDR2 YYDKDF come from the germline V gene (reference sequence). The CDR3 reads CATSLVAGGPYEQYF. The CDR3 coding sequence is TGTGCCACCAGCCTTGTTGCGGGGGGGCCCTACGAGCAGTACTTC.

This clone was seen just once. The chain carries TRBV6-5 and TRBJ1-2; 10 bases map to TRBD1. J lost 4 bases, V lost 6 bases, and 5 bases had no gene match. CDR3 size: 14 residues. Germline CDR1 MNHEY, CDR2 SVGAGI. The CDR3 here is CASRRQGASYGYTF. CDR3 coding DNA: TGTGCCAGCAGACGACAGGGGGCTAGCTATGGCTACACCTTC.

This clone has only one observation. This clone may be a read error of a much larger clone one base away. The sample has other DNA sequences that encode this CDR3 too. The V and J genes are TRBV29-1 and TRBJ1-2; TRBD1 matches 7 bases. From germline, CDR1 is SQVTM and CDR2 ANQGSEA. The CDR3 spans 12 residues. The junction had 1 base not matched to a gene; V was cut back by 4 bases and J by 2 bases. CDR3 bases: TGCAGCGTTGGACAGGGAAACTATGGCTACACCTTC. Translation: CSVGQGNYGYTF.

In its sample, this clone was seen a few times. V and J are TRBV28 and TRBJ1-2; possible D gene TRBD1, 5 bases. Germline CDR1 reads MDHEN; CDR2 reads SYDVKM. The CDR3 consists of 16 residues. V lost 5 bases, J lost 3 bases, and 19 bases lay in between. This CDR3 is CASSTGGGKRDYGYTF. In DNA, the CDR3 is TGTGCCAGCAGTACCGGGGGGGGGAAGAGGGACTATGGCTACACCTTC.

The CDR3 sequence is CASRTRDRGFNTEAFF. Written as DNA, the CDR3 is TGTGCCAGCAGGACTCGGGACAGGGGGTTCAACACTGAAGCTTTCTTT. The chain uses TRBV2 and TRBJ1-1, with 11 positions matching TRBD1. Germline V CDR1 and CDR2: SNHLY, FYNNEI. The ends lost 6 bases at V and 2 bases at J; junction bases unmatched: 8. The CDR3 totals 16 residues. The variable domain in full, with the rest retrieved from reference TRBV2 and TRBJ1-1, is EPEVTQTPSHQVTQMGQEVILRCVPISNHLYFYWYRQILGQKVEFLVSFYNNEISEKSEIFDDQFSVERPDGSNFTLKIRSTKLEDSAMYFCASRTRDRGFNTEAFFGQGTRLTVV.

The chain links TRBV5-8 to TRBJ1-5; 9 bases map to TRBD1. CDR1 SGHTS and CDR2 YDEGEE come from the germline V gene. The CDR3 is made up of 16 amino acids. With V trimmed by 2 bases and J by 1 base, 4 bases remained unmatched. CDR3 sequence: CASSLWTGASNQPQHF. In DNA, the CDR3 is TGTGCCAGCAGCTTATGGACAGGGGCGAGCAATCAGCCCCAGCATTTT.

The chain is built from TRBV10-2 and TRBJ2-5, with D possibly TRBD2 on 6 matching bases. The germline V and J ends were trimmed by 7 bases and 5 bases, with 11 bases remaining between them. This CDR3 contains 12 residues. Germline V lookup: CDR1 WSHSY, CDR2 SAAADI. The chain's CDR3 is CASTEGVETQYF. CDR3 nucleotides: TGCGCCAGCACGGAGGGAGTGGAGACCCAGTACTTC.

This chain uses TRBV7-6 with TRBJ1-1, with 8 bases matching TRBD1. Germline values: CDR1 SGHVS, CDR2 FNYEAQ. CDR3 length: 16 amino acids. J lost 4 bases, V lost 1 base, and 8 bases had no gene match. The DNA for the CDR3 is TGTGCCAGCAGCTTAGTTGCAGGGGGCGTGGGCACTGAAGCTTTCTTT. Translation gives CASSLVAGGVGTEAFF.

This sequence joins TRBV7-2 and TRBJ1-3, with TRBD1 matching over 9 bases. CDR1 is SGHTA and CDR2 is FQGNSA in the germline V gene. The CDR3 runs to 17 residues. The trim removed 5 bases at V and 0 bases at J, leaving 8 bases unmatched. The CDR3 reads CASSRSPGQGSGNTIYF. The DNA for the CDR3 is TGTGCCAGCAGCCGTTCACCGGGACAGGGCTCTGGAAACACCATATATTTT.